Below are 2 T cell receptor beta chains sequenced from a single sample in a study of blood T cells in healthy people across ages. A second PCR of roughly 6 to 12 cycles used a sample-barcoded 5' primer and a J-beta primer mix. TCRdb analysed the 5' RACE reads with MiXCR anew, one entry per CDR3 protein. The table has roughly 1.9 million distinct CDR3 sequences, about two fifths seen once. Sequenced input: blood. Every receptor here comes from a human donor in good health.

The chain combines TRBV20-1 with TRBJ2-1, with D possibly TRBD2 on 7 matching bases. V was shortened by 3 bases and J by 4 bases, with 13 bases between the two germline ends. The CDR3 totals 14 residues. Germline loops: CDR1 DFQATT, CDR2 SNEGSKA (reference sequence). The CDR3 loop is CSASKGGGYNEQFF. CDR3 in DNA: TGCAGTGCTAGTAAGGGGGGGGGTTACAATGAGCAGTTCTTC.

This clonotype was counted only a few times. The CDR3 reads CASIRSYLGQAGYTF. DNA for the CDR3: TGTGCCAGCATTCGGTCCTATCTTGGACAGGCTGGCTACACCTTC. The V call is TRBV28, the J call TRBJ1-2, with 7 bases identical to TRBD1. The germline gives CDR1 MDHEN, CDR2 SYDVKM. This CDR3 region has 15 residues. V lost 7 bases to trimming and J lost 7 bases; unmatched junction nucleotides: 15.